The 25 T cell receptor beta chains presented below share a single source sample, sequenced in a study of cytomegalovirus exposure and HLA in healthy donors. Using immunoSEQ multiplex PCR, the repertoire was profiled, and TCRdb retains in-frame clones only, with some absent. The table includes tens of thousands of clones, approximately 90% detected once. Material for sequencing was PBMCs. The receptors here all came from a man aged 25-45 years in good health and CMV-seronegative.

The chain recombines TRBV4-1 with TRBJ2-7; 13 bases line up with TRBD2. Germline values: CDR1 MGHRA, CDR2 YSYEKL. Trimming cost V 0 bases and J 4 bases; bases outside gene matches: 9. This CDR3 is built from 18 residues. CDR3 in DNA: TGCGCCAGCAGCCAAGATGAGTGGGGACTAGCGGGATATTACGAGCAGTACTTC. It codes for CASSQDEWGLAGYYEQYF.

A single count supports this clone. The chain links TRBV18 to TRBJ2-3; D unclear. Per germline, CDR1 KGHSH and CDR2 LQKENI. Deletions cut 3 bases from V and 11 bases from J, with 18 bases between. The CDR3 spans 14 residues. CDR3 sequence (DNA): TGTGCCAGCTCACCCCCCTCATCCCGTGAGTTGCAGTATTTT. Amino acids: CASSPPSSRELQYF.

This clone showed up just once. The V and J genes are TRBV10-1 and TRBJ2-2; TRBD1 agrees at 9 bases. The CDR3 contains 16 residues. J lost 2 bases, V lost 2 bases, and 3 bases had no gene match. Germline values: CDR1 WNHNN, CDR2 SYGVQD (reference sequence). The CDR3 coding sequence is TGCGCCAGCAGTGAGGAGACAGGGGGAAACACCGGGGAGCTGTTTTTT. Translating it yields CASSEETGGNTGELFF.

The chain carries TRBV9 and TRBJ2-3, with 8 bases aligning to TRBD2. The CDR3 runs 17 residues. Germline V lookup: CDR1 SGDLS, CDR2 YYNGEE. The V gene end was trimmed by 0 bases and the J gene end by 0 bases; junction bases not matched to a gene: 6. CDR3 bases: TGTGCCAGCAGCGTAGCTTCGGGGGGGCCTAGCACAGATACGCAGTATTTT. Residues: CASSVASGGPSTDTQYF.

The V call is TRBV7-2, the J call TRBJ1-2; 8 nucleotides align to TRBD1. Germline CDR1 is SGHTA and CDR2 is FQGNSA. The CDR3 consists of 14 residues. The ends lost 0 bases at V and 8 bases at J; junction bases unmatched: 5. CDR3 coding DNA: TGTGCCAGCAGCTTAGCGAAAACAGGGGGAGGCTACACCTTC. Encoded protein: CASSLAKTGGGYTF. Combining the CDR3 with reference TRBV7-2 and TRBJ1-2 gives the whole variable domain GAGVSQSPSNKVTEKGKDVELRCDPISGHTALYWYRQSLGQGLEFLIYFQGNSAPDKSGLPSDRFSAERTGGSVSTLTIQRTQQEDSAVYLCASSLAKTGGGYTFGSGTRLTVV.

This chain connects TRBV5-4 to TRBJ2-3, with D uncertain. The CDR3 has 15 residues. V shed 0 bases and J shed 2 bases, with 10 bases lying between them. Germline V gene lookup returns CDR1 SGHNT and CDR2 YYREEE (reference sequence). The CDR3 is CASSLDGRYTDTQYF. In DNA form, the CDR3 reads TGTGCCAGCAGCTTGGATGGCAGGTACACAGATACGCAGTATTTT.

This chain connects TRBV6-5 to TRBJ1-6; 8 bases are a match to TRBD1. Germline lookup yields CDR1 MNHEY and CDR2 SVGAGI. This CDR3 has 14 residues. The trim removed 6 bases at V and 9 bases at J, leaving 7 bases unmatched. As DNA, the CDR3 is TGTGCCAGCAGGGACAGGGAGAGGATTTCACCCCTCCACTTT. Encoded protein: CASRDRERISPLHF.

The chain combines TRBV4-1 with TRBJ2-7; D is perhaps TRBD2 (6 bases). Looked up from germline, CDR1 is MGHRA and CDR2 is YSYEKL. This CDR3 comprises 17 residues. The V and J ends lost 4 bases and 2 bases respectively, with 21 bases between them. The CDR3 sequence is CASSLVPRGSGTYEQYF. The DNA for the CDR3 is TGCGCCAGCAGCCTCGTCCCGCGGGGTAGCGGTACCTACGAGCAGTACTTC.

The chain is built from TRBV11-2 and TRBJ1-6, with a possible D match to TRBD1 (6 bases). Germline V gene lookup returns CDR1 SGHAT and CDR2 FQNNGV. The CDR3 is 15 amino acids. Trimming pared 6 bases from V and 9 bases from J, leaving 18 bases between. The DNA of the CDR3 is TGTGCCAGCAGGTCCGGGGGGGGCTGGGTTTCACCCCTCCACTTT. Its translation: CASRSGGGWVSPLHF. The whole variable domain, filled in from reference TRBV11-2 and TRBJ1-6, reads EAGVAQSPRYKIIEKRQSVAFWCNPISGHATLYWYQQILGQGPKLLIQFQNNGVVDDSQLPKDRFSAERLKGVDSTLKIQPAKLEDSAVYLCASRSGGGWVSPLHFGNGTRLTVT.

For this clone: The same CDR3 also results from other DNA sequences found in this sample. The V and J genes are TRBV7-2 and TRBJ2-7; 8 bases are a match to TRBD2. V was clipped by 5 bases and J by 0 bases; unmatched bases: 6. Germline V gene data show CDR1 as SGHTA and CDR2 as FQGNSA. The CDR3 sequence is 15 residues long. The CDR3 DNA is TGTGCCAGCAGCCTCGCGGGGGGAAGCTCCTACGAGCAGTACTTC. Translation: CASSLAGGSSYEQYF.

This chain's CDR3 is CASGPGQGAYNEQFF. The CDR3 coding sequence is TGTGCTAGTGGTCCCGGACAGGGGGCCTACAATGAGCAGTTCTTC. This chain connects TRBV12-5 to TRBJ2-1, with TRBD1 matching over 10 bases. Trimming removed 5 bases from V and 2 bases from J; junction bases left unmatched: 3. Germline CDR1 LGHNT, CDR2 FRNRAP. The CDR3 runs to 15 residues.

V and J are TRBV6-5 and TRBJ1-1; 7 nucleotides match TRBD1. The CDR3 contains 14 residues. V lost 5 bases, J lost 4 bases, and 7 bases stayed unmatched. Germline loops: CDR1 MNHEY, CDR2 SVGAGI. The CDR3 bases are TGTGCCAGCAGTACAAACTCAGGGGGCACTGAAGCTTTCTTT. Its protein product is CASSTNSGGTEAFF.

The V and J genes are TRBV28 and TRBJ2-2; 7 bases agree with TRBD2. This CDR3 spans 14 amino acids. The V gene's germline CDR1 is MDHEN and CDR2 SYDVKM. Trimming removed 6 bases from V and 8 bases from J; junction bases left unmatched: 9. The CDR3 sequence: CASSSFRTRGELFF. The CDR3 DNA reads as TGTGCCAGCAGCAGCTTCCGGACTAGGGGGGAGCTGTTTTTT.

The chain links TRBV7-2 to TRBJ2-7; tentatively, D is TRBD1 (6 bases). Trimming removed 5 bases at V and 4 bases at J, with 15 bases between. CDR3 size: 14 residues. Germline V CDR1 and CDR2: SGHTA, FQGNSA. The CDR3 region is CASSPRWGQYEQYF. CDR3 sequence (DNA): TGTGCCAGCAGCCCAAGGTGGGGGCAATACGAGCAGTACTTC. Using reference TRBV7-2 and TRBJ2-7 for the parts outside the CDR3, the full variable domain is GAGVSQSPSNKVTEKGKDVELRCDPISGHTALYWYRQSLGQGLEFLIYFQGNSAPDKSGLPSDRFSAERTGGSVSTLTIQRTQQEDSAVYLCASSPRWGQYEQYFGPGTRLTVT.

The V call is TRBV9, the J call TRBJ2-1; a weak D match, TRBD2 (7 bases). This CDR3 is 15 amino acids long. The V gene's germline CDR1 is SGDLS and CDR2 YYNGEE. V shed 0 bases and J shed 5 bases, with 12 bases lying between them. CDR3 amino acids: CASSVAGGAHNEQFF. For the CDR3, the DNA is TGTGCCAGCAGCGTAGCGGGGGGCGCCCACAATGAGCAGTTCTTC.

This chain connects TRBV27 to TRBJ2-7, with 11 bases matching TRBD1. After removal of 6 bases from V and 4 bases from J, the junction contained 8 bases not matched to a gene. Germline lookup yields CDR1 MNHEY and CDR2 SMNVEV (reference sequence). This CDR3 spans 15 amino acids. The CDR3 spells CASSWSGTGGYEQYF. The CDR3 region has the DNA TGTGCCAGCAGCTGGTCCGGGACAGGGGGTTACGAGCAGTACTTC.

This clone was counted only a few times. The chain is built from TRBV18 and TRBJ2-1; D is possibly TRBD1 (5 bases). V lost 5 bases and J 6 bases, leaving 17 bases between the germline ends. CDR1 and CDR2 from the germline V gene are KGHSH and LQKENI. The CDR3 covers 15 residues. The CDR3 bases are TGTGCCAGCTCAACAGGATCCTCCAACCCCAATGAGCAGTTCTTC. This translates into CASSTGSSNPNEQFF.

The chain has TRBV7-8 and TRBJ1-4; D is unclear. The CDR3 sequence is 15 residues long. Germline lookup yields CDR1 SGHVS and CDR2 FQNEAQ. Trimming stripped 1 base from V and 6 bases from J, with 12 bases between. CDR3 residues: CASSLEGGMDEKLFF. The CDR3 bases are TGTGCCAGCAGCTTAGAGGGAGGGATGGATGAAAAACTGTTTTTT.

This chain links TRBV7-8 with TRBJ1-2, with 8 bases matching TRBD1. The germline V gene has CDR1 SGHVS and CDR2 FQNEAQ. V lost 3 bases to trimming and J lost 4 bases; unmatched junction nucleotides: 7. The CDR3 has 15 residues. In DNA, the CDR3 is TGTGCCAGCAGCTTTGGCAGGGGGCGCAGCTATGGCTACACCTTC. Amino acids: CASSFGRGRSYGYTF.

CDR3 DNA sequence: TGTGCCAGCATCAGCCCGGGGTTAGGGAACACTGAAGCTTTCTTT. Amino acids: CASISPGLGNTEAFF. The chain combines TRBV27 with TRBJ1-1; D gene ambiguous. V lost 7 bases, J lost 1 base, and 16 bases lay in between. In germline, CDR1 is MNHEY, CDR2 SMNVEV (reference sequence). This CDR3 comprises 15 residues.

This clone occurred once. The chain has TRBV5-8 and TRBJ1-4; D is ambiguous. Germline CDR1 SGHTS, CDR2 YDEGEE. This CDR3 comprises 12 residues. V lost 6 bases and J 8 bases, leaving 11 bases between the germline ends. CDR3 amino acids: CASTPRSEKLFF. The CDR3 DNA reads as TGTGCCAGCACCCCGCGGAGCGAAAAACTGTTTTTT.

The chain combines TRBV6-4 with TRBJ1-2; 7 bases map to TRBD1. CDR3 length: 15 amino acids. Per germline, CDR1 MRHNA and CDR2 SNTAGT. After removal of 4 bases from V and 4 bases from J, the junction contained 9 bases not matched to a gene. CDR3: CASSADREPRYGYTF. The CDR3 nucleotides are TGTGCCAGCAGTGCAGACAGGGAACCCCGCTATGGCTACACCTTC.

In this sample, this clone turned up once. The gene calls are TRBV7-9 and TRBJ2-3; 11 nucleotides align to TRBD2. The CDR3 loop spans 16 amino acids. The germline gives CDR1 SEHNR, CDR2 FQNEAQ (reference sequence). V lost 5 bases, J lost 4 bases, and 8 bases stayed unmatched. CDR3 sequence reads: CASSQEIAGGPDTQYF. DNA of the CDR3: TGTGCCAGCAGCCAAGAAATAGCGGGAGGGCCAGATACGCAGTATTTT.

A single count supports this clone. CDR3 sequence: CASRRDRGLYSPLHF. CDR3 DNA sequence: TGTGCCAGCAGACGGGACAGGGGCTTATACTCACCCCTCCACTTT. J is TRBJ1-6 and V is TRBV5-5; 10 bases are a match to TRBD1. This CDR3 region has 15 residues. Germline values: CDR1 SGHKS, CDR2 YYEKEE (reference sequence). V lost 5 bases to trimming and J lost 10 bases; unmatched junction nucleotides: 9. The complete variable domain, with remaining parts taken from reference TRBV5-5 and TRBJ1-6, reads DAGVTQSPTHLIKTRGQQVTLRCSPISGHKSVSWYQQVLGQGPQFIFQYYEKEERGRGNFPDRFSARQFPNYSSELNVNALLLGDSALYLCASRRDRGLYSPLHFGNGTRLTVT.

This clone was counted only a few times. J is TRBJ2-7 and V is TRBV6-1; TRBD1 agrees at 8 bases. The CDR3 consists of 14 residues. The germline V gene encodes CDR1 MNHNS and CDR2 SASEGT. J lost 4 bases, V lost 6 bases, and 8 bases had no gene match. CDR3 region: CASRTRDRWYEQYF. DNA for the CDR3: TGTGCCAGCAGGACCCGGGACAGGTGGTACGAGCAGTACTTC.